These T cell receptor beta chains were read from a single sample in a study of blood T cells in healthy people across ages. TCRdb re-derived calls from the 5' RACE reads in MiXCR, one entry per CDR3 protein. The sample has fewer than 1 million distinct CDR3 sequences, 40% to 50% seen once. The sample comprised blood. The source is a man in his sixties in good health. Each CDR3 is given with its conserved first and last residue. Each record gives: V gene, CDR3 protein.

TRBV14 CASSQGGTGYTDTQYF
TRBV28 CASSTSYRGEETQYF
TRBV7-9 CASSVALGAGEPFF
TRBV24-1 CATSDREGGSGKQETQYF
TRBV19 CASTQGISEAFF
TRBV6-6 CASSYHLGGENTGELFF
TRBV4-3 CASSQGLSTGGEYTF
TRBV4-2 CASSREDRGQPQHF
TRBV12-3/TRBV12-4 CASSLRMNTEAFF
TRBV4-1 CASSQAGTANEKLFF
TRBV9 CASRREGTNTGELFF
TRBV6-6 CASAREAGGSKNIQYF